This T cell receptor beta chain originates from a study of blood T cell repertoires in COVID-19. In this sample, this clone turned up a few times. Looked up from germline, CDR1 is SGHNT and CDR2 is YYREEE (reference sequence). V was shortened by 4 bases and J by 0 bases, with 14 bases between the two germline ends. The CDR3 runs to 17 residues. Authors' methods: Estimates of nucleated cell counts were drawn from the amplification of reference gene primers. The repertoire was sequenced with immunoSEQ multiplex PCR; TCRdb's copy has only in-frame clones and lacks some. V, J and clone size derive from that table, while D and trimming were established from the DNA sequence. The sample holds approximately 360,000 clones, 89% seen once.

The clonotype was recovered from a man aged 35-49 years with acute or convalescent COVID-19. What was sequenced was peripheral blood. The chain recombines TRBV5-4 with TRBJ1-6, with D maybe TRBD1 (6 bases). In DNA, the CDR3 is TGTGCCAGCAGCCGGGGAGGGGGACGCTCCTATAATTCACCCCTCCACTTT. Amino acid sequence: CASSRGGGRSYNSPLHF.